This is a list of T cell receptor beta chains from one sample in a study of T-cell reconstitution after alpha-beta-depleted transplantation in children. TCRdb reanalysed the PCR reads using MiXCR and keeps one entry per CDR3 protein. Counted here are about 440,000 distinct CDR3 sequences, 43% occurring once; the ten biggest clones make up about 30%. The sequencing used PBMCs, collected before TCRalphabeta/CD19-depleted stem cell transplant. The receptors shown here come from a girl aged 2-10 years with aplastic anemia, due to receive a stem cell transplant. CDR3s include the opening cysteine and the closing phenylalanine or tryptophan. The D gene is left open where the match is weak. The size field is filled for only some rows; it gives once, few, many or a size class.

>many|TRBJ2-7|TRBV7-2|TRBD2
TGTGCCAGCAGCCCGAAGACTAGCGGGAGGTACGAGCAGTACTTC
CASSPKTSGRYEQYF
>NA|TRBJ2-3|TRBV7-8|NA
TGTGCCAGCAGCTTATCGCTAGCGAGGACAGATACGCAGTATTTC
CASSLSLARTDTQYF
>NA|TRBJ2-4|TRBV27|NA
TGTGCCAGCAGGCCCCTAAGAGGGCAAGGGGTTCAGTACTTC
CASRPLRGQGVQYF
>few|TRBJ2-7|TRBV6-1|NA
TGTGCCAGCAGAGGTGGGGTGGGATACGAGCAGTACTTC
CASRGGVGYEQYF
>NA|TRBJ2-1|TRBV5-1|TRBD2
TGCGCCAGCAGCTTTCGGACTAGCGGGATTGCCTACAATGAGCAGTTCTTC
CASSFRTSGIAYNEQFF
>few|TRBJ2-1|TRBV9|NA
TGTGCCAGCAGCGTACTCCCCGGGGCTGGAGGCAATGAGCAGTTCTTC
CASSVLPGAGGNEQFF
>NA|TRBJ2-7|TRBV20-1|TRBD2
TGCAGTGCCCCTAGCGGGCCCAGCTCCTACGAGCAGTACTTC
CSAPSGPSSYEQYF
>NA|TRBJ1-4|TRBV7-9|NA
TGTGCCAGCCCTGGGGACGGCGCAACTAATGAAAAACTGTTTTTT
CASPGDGATNEKLFF
>NA|TRBJ1-5|TRBV7-2|NA
TGTGCCAGCAGCGTCAGGGGCAATCAGCCCCAGCATTTT
CASSVRGNQPQHF
>NA|TRBJ2-7|TRBV10-3|NA
TGTGCCATCAGTGAAAACAAATACGAGCAGTACTTC
CAISENKYEQYF
>many|TRBJ2-3|TRBV3-1|TRBD1
TGTGCCAGCAGCTCCACGGACAGGGGGCTCGGAGATACGCAGTATTTT
CASSSTDRGLGDTQYF
>many|TRBJ2-5|TRBV9|NA
TGTGCCAGCAGCAAGGGGGGGGAGACCCAGTACTTC
CASSKGGETQYF
>NA|TRBJ2-7|TRBV20-1|NA
TGCAGTGCTAGTGAGTCCAGCGGGACAACTCCCTACGAGCAGTACTTC
CSASESSGTTPYEQYF
>NA|TRBJ1-2|TRBV18|NA
TGTGCCAGCTCACGGGACCGTGATCCTAACTATGGCTACACCTTC
CASSRDRDPNYGYTF
>once|TRBJ1-2|TRBV6-5|NA
TGTGCCAGCAGTTCTTCCGGCAGGGGCCTCGGCTACACCTTC
CASSSSGRGLGYTF
>NA|TRBJ2-7|TRBV20-1|NA
TGCAGTGCTACTAAGGGCCCTAACCACGAGCAGTACTTC
CSATKGPNHEQYF
>many|TRBJ1-1|TRBV12-3/TRBV12-4|NA
TGTGCCAGCAGTTCCGCCTCAGGAGTCACTGAAGCTTTCTTT
CASSSASGVTEAFF
>few|TRBJ2-5|TRBV7-6|TRBD1
TGTGCCAGCAGCCAGGGACAGGGCGTGACCCAGTACTTC
CASSQGQGVTQYF
>NA|TRBJ1-1|TRBV7-6|NA
TGTGCCAGCAGCTTATCAGAGGGTATGAACACTGAAGCTTTCTTT
CASSLSEGMNTEAFF
>NA|TRBJ2-1|TRBV25-1|TRBD1
TGTGCCAGCAGCCGGGACAGGGGGCGGGATGAGCAGTTCTTC
CASSRDRGRDEQFF
>few|TRBJ2-7|TRBV19|NA
TGTGCCAGTAGTCCAACAGGGCTCTCCTACGAGCAGTACTTC
CASSPTGLSYEQYF
>NA|TRBJ1-5|TRBV29-1|NA
TGCAGCGTCCAACAGGGCTCTAGCAATCAGCCCCAGCATTTT
CSVQQGSSNQPQHF
>few|TRBJ1-5|TRBV20-1|NA
TGCAGTGCTCGGGAGAGGGGGGCCTTAAGGCGTCAGCCCCAGCATTTT
CSARERGALRRQPQHF
>NA|TRBJ1-5|TRBV20-1|NA
TGCAGTGCTGGATGGGTCCCCAATCAGCCCCAGCATTTT
CSAGWVPNQPQHF
>NA|TRBJ2-3|TRBV5-5|NA
TGTGCCAGCAGCTTGGGACACCGCACAGATACGCAGTATTTT
CASSLGHRTDTQYF
>NA|TRBJ2-7|TRBV10-3|TRBD2
TGTGCCATCAGCCAGGGACTAGCGGGAGTATCCGAGCAGTACTTC
CAISQGLAGVSEQYF
>few|TRBJ2-7|TRBV20-1|NA
TGCAGTGCTAGCGGGGGCCTAAGCTCCTACGAGCAGTACTTC
CSASGGLSSYEQYF
>once|TRBJ1-1|TRBV7-9|TRBD1
TGTGCCAGCAGCGCACAGGGGCTCCCCACTGAAGCTTTCTTT
CASSAQGLPTEAFF
>few|TRBJ2-7|TRBV7-9|NA
TGTGCCAGCAGCTTACGGGACTTACCCTACGAGCAGTACTTC
CASSLRDLPYEQYF
>NA|TRBJ2-1|TRBV4-2|NA
TGTGCCAGCAGCCAAGTAGAACTAGGGGGGGCGGCCGGTGAGCAGTTCTTC
CASSQVELGGAAGEQFF
>NA|TRBJ1-5|TRBV6-5|TRBD1
TGTGCCAGCAGTTGGACAGGGGATAGCAATCAGCCCCAGCATTTT
CASSWTGDSNQPQHF
>few|TRBJ2-5|TRBV20-1|TRBD2
TGCAGTGCTGGGGTTAGGGCGGGAGTCGGAGAGACCCAGTACTTC
CSAGVRAGVGETQYF
>medium-sized|TRBJ2-3|TRBV27|TRBD2
TGTGCCAGCGGGGCTAGCGGGATTGGGTTCGGCACAGATACGCAGTATTTT
CASGASGIGFGTDTQYF